One and the same sample provided the 7 T cell receptor beta chains below, sequenced in a study of control samples from healthy donors and cancer patients. The assay was immunoSEQ multiplex PCR, and TCRdb's table has in-frame clones only and misses some. Of around 140,000 clones listed, 80% to 95% are singletons. Sequenced sample: blood. The receptors derive from a woman in her 50s in good health.

The CDR3 bases are TGTGCCAGCAGTTCTCTGGACAGGGTGAACACTGAAGCTTTCTTT. It codes for CASSSLDRVNTEAFF. The rearrangement joins TRBV28 to TRBJ1-1, with 8 bases matching TRBD1. The germline CDR1 and CDR2 sequences are MDHEN and SYDVKM. CDR3 size: 15 residues. Trimming cost V 4 bases and J 0 bases; bases outside gene matches: 4.

This chain links TRBV29-1 with TRBJ2-3, with D perhaps matching TRBD2 (5 bases). Germline-derived CDR1 and CDR2 are SQVTM and ANQGSEA. V gave up 3 bases and J gave up 6 bases, with 13 bases separating them. CDR3 length: 13 residues. The CDR3 sequence is CSVDLGSRDTQYF. CDR3 coding DNA: TGCAGCGTTGATCTTGGGAGTAGGGATACGCAGTATTTT.

The chain couples TRBV19 to TRBJ2-5; a weak D match, TRBD2 (5 bases). Germline V gene lookup returns CDR1 LNHDA and CDR2 SQIVND (reference sequence). Trimming took 2 bases from V and 9 from J, leaving 16 bases between them. The CDR3 loop spans 14 amino acids. DNA of the CDR3: TGTGCCAGTAGTATAAGCGGATGGATGTCTGCCCAGTACTTC. Amino acid sequence: CASSISGWMSAQYF.

The chain uses TRBV5-1 and TRBJ2-2, with 10 nucleotides matching TRBD1. CDR1 and CDR2 from the germline V gene are SGHRS and YFSETQ. This CDR3 spans 15 amino acids. J was trimmed by 4 bases and V by 3 bases; bases with no gene match: 3. The CDR3 protein is CASSSGQGSTGELFF. CDR3 DNA: TGCGCCAGCAGCTCGGGACAGGGGAGCACCGGGGAGCTGTTTTTT.

The rearrangement links TRBV11-2 to TRBJ1-2; D unresolved. Germline lookup yields CDR1 SGHAT and CDR2 FQNNGV. Deletions cut 1 base from V and 0 bases from J, with 6 bases between. This CDR3 comprises 14 residues. The CDR3 DNA reads as TGTGCCAGCAGCTTAGGAGGGCCTAACTATGGCTACACCTTC. Translating it yields CASSLGGPNYGYTF.

V gene TRBV18 combines with J gene TRBJ1-2, with 7 bases matching TRBD1. Germline V gives CDR1 KGHSH, CDR2 LQKENI. This CDR3 spans 14 amino acids. The V gene end was trimmed by 4 bases and the J gene end by 6 bases; junction bases not matched to a gene: 8. The CDR3: CASSRATGADGYTF. As DNA, the CDR3 is TGTGCCAGCTCACGGGCAACAGGGGCGGATGGCTACACCTTC.

This chain links TRBV7-9 with TRBJ1-1; D remains unclear. The CDR3 is made up of 12 amino acids. Looked up from germline, CDR1 is SEHNR and CDR2 is FQNEAQ (reference sequence). Deletions cut 4 bases from V and 8 bases from J, with 11 bases between. This chain's CDR3 is CASSSGAEEAFF. CDR3 bases: TGTGCCAGCAGCTCCGGAGCCGAAGAAGCTTTCTTT.